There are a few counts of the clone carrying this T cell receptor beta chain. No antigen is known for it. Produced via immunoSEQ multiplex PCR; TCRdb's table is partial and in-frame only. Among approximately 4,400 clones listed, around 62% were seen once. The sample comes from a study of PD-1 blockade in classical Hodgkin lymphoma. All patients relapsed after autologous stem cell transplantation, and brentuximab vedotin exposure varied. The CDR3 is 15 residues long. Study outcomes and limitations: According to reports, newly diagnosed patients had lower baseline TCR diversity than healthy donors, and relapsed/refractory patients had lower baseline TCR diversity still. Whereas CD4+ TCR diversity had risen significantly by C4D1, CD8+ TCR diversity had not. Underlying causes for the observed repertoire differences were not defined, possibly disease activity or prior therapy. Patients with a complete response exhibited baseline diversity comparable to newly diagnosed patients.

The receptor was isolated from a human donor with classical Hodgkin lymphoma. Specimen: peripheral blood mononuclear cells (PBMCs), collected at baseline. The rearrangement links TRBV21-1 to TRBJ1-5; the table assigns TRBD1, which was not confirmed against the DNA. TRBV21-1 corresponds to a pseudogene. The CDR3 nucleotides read TGTGCCAGCAGTATCGGGACAGGGGCCCAATCAGCCCCAGCATTT. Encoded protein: CASSIGTGAQSAPAF.